This TCR beta chain was recovered during a study of shared clonotypes between healthy human individuals. Overall study context: Each donor's CD8 memory used one plate, CD8 naive two, each CD4 subset three.

This CDR3 spans 13 amino acids. The germline V gene has CDR1 SGHDN and CDR2 FVKESK. V was pared by 2 bases and J by 1 base, with 5 bases between. Comment on this clone: Its antigen is still unknown.

Participating donors were healthy, HIV-negative adults free of recent acute infections or vaccinations. Repertoires were generated with immunoSEQ multiplex PCR, while TCRdb's copy carries only in-frame clones and drops some. The sample yields 900,000 to 1,200,000 clones, around 78% seen once. Findings and limits, study-wide: Larger estimated richness was generally recorded for naive subsets relative to memory subsets. Across a handful of donors, naive CD4 shared roughly 5.2%, naive CD8 3.5% to 4%, memory CD4 about 2.4%, memory CD8 about 0.38%.

What was sequenced was memory CD4+ T cells from PBMCs. Subset indicated: CD45RA-negative fraction. The origin of this receptor is a man aged 18 to 30 in good health. Some clones in this sample may be carry-over from other donors' samples. The V and J genes are TRBV14 and TRBJ1-1; D is undetermined. CDR3 amino acids: CASSQWENTEAFF. The CDR3 DNA sequence: TGTGCCAGCAGCCAATGGGAGAACACTGAAGCTTTCTTT.